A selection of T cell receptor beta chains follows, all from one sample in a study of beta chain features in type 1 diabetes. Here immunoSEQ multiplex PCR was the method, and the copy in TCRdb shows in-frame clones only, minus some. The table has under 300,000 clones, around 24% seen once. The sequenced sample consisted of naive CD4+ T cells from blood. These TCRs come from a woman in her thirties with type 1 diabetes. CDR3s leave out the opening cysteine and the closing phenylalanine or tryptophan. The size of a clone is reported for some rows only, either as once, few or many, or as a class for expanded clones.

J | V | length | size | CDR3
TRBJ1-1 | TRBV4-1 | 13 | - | ASSQDVLMNTEAF
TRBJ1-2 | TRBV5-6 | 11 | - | ASSLVQEGGYT
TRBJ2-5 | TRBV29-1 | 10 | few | SGTGGVETQY
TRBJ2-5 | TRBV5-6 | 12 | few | ASSLREGVETQY
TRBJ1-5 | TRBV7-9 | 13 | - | ASSLGGYSNQPQH
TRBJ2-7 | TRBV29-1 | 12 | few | SVELEQGIYEQY
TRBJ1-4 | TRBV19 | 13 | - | ASKDPGRRDEKLF
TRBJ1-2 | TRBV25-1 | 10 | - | AASGQGYGYT
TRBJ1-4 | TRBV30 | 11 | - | ACERGGGEKLF
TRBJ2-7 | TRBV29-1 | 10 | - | SAGTGGHEQY
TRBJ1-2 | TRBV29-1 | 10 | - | SARTGAYGYT
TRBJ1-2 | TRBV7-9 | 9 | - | ASSLEDGQN
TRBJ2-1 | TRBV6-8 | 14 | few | ASSYQREGLSHEQF
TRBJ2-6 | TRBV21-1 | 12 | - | ASSSSSGANVLT
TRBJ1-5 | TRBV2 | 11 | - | ASSEADGQPQH
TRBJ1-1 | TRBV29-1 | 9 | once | SDSLRGKTF
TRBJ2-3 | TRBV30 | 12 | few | AWSVLAGTDTQY
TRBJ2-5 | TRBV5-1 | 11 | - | ASTPGAGETQY
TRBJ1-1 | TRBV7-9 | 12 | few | ASSLQGGGDEAF
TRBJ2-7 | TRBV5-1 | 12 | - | ASRTGSLASEQY
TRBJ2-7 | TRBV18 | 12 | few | ASSPNLSSAEQY
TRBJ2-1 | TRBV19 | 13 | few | ASSRLAGGLGEQF
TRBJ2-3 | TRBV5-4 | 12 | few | ASSMDLRTDTQY
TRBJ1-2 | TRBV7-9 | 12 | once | ASSLGQGAIGYT
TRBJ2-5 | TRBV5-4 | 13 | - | ASSLGQTTPETQY
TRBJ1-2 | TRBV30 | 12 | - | AWSGTVIQKGYT
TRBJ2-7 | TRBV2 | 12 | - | ASSLRDRAVEQY
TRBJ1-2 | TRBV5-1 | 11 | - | ASSLPGDYGYT